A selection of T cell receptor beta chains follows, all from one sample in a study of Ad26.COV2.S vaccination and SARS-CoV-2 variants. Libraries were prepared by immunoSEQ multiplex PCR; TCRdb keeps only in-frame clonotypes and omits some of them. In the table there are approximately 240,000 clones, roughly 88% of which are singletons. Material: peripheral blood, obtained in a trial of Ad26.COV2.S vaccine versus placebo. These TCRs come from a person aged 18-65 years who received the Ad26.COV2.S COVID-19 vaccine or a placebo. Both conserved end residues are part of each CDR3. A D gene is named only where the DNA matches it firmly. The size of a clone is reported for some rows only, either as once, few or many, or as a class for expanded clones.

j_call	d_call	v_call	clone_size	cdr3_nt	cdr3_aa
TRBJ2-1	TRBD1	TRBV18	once	TGTGCCAGCTCACTTGCCGGGACAGGGGAGAATGAGCAGTTCTTC	CASSLAGTGENEQFF
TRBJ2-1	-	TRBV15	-	TGTGCCACTTCCGGGGAACCCACCTACAATGAGCAGTTCTTC	CATSGEPTYNEQFF
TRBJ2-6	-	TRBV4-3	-	TGCGCCAGCAGCCAAGACAGGAGGTCGGGGGGGGCCAACGTCCTGACTTTC	CASSQDRRSGGANVLTF
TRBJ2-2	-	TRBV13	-	TGTGCCAGCAGCTCCCCGGGGACCACCGGGGAGCTGTTTTTT	CASSSPGTTGELFF
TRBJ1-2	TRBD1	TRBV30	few	TGTGCCTGGAGTGCCGACAGGGCTTACTATGGCTACACCTTC	CAWSADRAYYGYTF
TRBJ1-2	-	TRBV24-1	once	TGTGCCACCAGTGACAGGAGCTATGGCTACACCTTC	CATSDRSYGYTF
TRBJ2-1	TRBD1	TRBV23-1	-	TGCGCCAGCAGTCTCTGCGCAAAGGGACAGGGAACCTACAATGAGCAGTTCTTC	CASSLCAKGQGTYNEQFF
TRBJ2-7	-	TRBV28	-	TGTGCCAGCAGCTACAGCGGGCCCTACGAGCAGTACTTC	CASSYSGPYEQYF
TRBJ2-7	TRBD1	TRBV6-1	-	TGTGCCAGCAGCCAACCCGGGGACAGGGCCTACGAGCAGTACTTC	CASSQPGDRAYEQYF
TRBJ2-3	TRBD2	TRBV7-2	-	TGTGCCAGCAGCTACCTAGCGGGGACCATACGAGATACGCAGTATTTT	CASSYLAGTIRDTQYF
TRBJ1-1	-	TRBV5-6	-	TGTGCCAGCAGCTTCGGGGGTAGCGACACTGAAGCTTTCTTT	CASSFGGSDTEAFF
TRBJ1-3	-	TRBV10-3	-	TGTGCCTGCCGGAACTCTGGAAACACCATATATTTT	CACRNSGNTIYF
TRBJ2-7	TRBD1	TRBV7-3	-	TGTGCCAGCAGCTTGAATCAGGGGGTCGAGCAGTACTTC	CASSLNQGVEQYF
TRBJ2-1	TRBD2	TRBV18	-	TGTGCCAGCTCACCACAGGAACTAGCGGGAGGCTCCTACAATGAGCAGTTCTTC	CASSPQELAGGSYNEQFF
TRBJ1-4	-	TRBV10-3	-	TGTGCCATCAGTGAGTCGGAGGGCGAAAAACTGTTTTTT	CAISESEGEKLFF
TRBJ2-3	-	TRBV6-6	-	TGTGCCAGCAGTTACTCGATAGTGGCGGTTACGCAGTATTTT	CASSYSIVAVTQYF
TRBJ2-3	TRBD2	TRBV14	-	TGTGCCAGCAGCCAAGATACCGCGGGACTAGCGGGACGAAGCACAGATACGCAGTATTTT	CASSQDTAGLAGRSTDTQYF
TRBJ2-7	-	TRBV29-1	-	TGCAGCCCCCCTCGGCGGAGGCCCAGCTCCTACGAGCAGTACTTC	CSPPRRRPSSYEQYF
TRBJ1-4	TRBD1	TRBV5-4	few	TGTGCCAGCAGCGGGACAGGGAAAGGATTGGGTGAAAAACTGTTTTTT	CASSGTGKGLGEKLFF
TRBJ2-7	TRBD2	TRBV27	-	TGTGCCAGCAGAACAACCGGACTAGCGGATTCCTACGAGCAGTACTTC	CASRTTGLADSYEQYF
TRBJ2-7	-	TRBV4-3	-	TGCGCCAGCAGCCAAGTGGGAGGTTCGGGCAACGAGCAGTACTTC	CASSQVGGSGNEQYF
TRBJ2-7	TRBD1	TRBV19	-	TGTGCCAGTAGTCCACGGGACAGCCTAATCGAGCAGTACTTC	CASSPRDSLIEQYF
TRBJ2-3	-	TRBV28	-	TGTGCCGCCAGCAGTACAGGGAGCACAGATACGCAGTATTTT	CAASSTGSTDTQYF
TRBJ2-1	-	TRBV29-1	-	TGCAGCGGGGGAGGGGGCAATGAGCAGTTCTTC	CSGGGGNEQFF
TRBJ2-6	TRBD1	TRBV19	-	TGTGCCAGTACAATAGGAAGTCCGGGACAGGGCTCTTCTGGGGCCAACGTCCTGACTTTC	CASTIGSPGQGSSGANVLTF
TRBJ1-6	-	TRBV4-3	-	TGCGCCAGCAGCCAAGTACTCAATTCACCCCTCCACTTT	CASSQVLNSPLHF
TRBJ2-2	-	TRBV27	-	TGTGCCAGCAGTTTATCGACGGGACAATTCACCGGGGAGCTGTTTTTT	CASSLSTGQFTGELFF
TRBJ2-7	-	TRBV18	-	TGTGCCAGCTCACCACCGGAGGAATACGAGCAGTACTTC	CASSPPEEYEQYF
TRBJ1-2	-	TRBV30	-	TGTGCCTGGAGTGTAACCGGGGTCCATGGCTACACCTTC	CAWSVTGVHGYTF
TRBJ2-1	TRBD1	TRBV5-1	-	TGCGCCAGCAGCTTAAGGACAGGGCCAACCTACAATGAGCAGTTCTTC	CASSLRTGPTYNEQFF
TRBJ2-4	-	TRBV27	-	TGTGCCAGCAGTTTATGGGGTGCCAAAAACATTCAGTACTTC	CASSLWGAKNIQYF
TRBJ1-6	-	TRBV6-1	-	TGTGCCAGCAGTGAAGTGTCGGGGGGGCTGAGGTCACCCCTCCACTTT	CASSEVSGGLRSPLHF
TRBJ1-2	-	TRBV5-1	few	TGCGCCAGCAGCTTGGTATCGGACTATGGCTACACCTTC	CASSLVSDYGYTF
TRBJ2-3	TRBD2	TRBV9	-	TGTGCCAGCAGCGTAGAAATAGCGGGGGGCACAGATACGCAGTATTTT	CASSVEIAGGTDTQYF
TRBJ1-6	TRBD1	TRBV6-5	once	TGTGCCAGCTCGGGACAGGGGAATTCACCCCTCCACTTT	CASSGQGNSPLHF
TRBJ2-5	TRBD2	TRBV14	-	TGTGCCAGCAGCCAAGATAGACTAGCGGGAGCGATCCAAGAGACCCAGTACTTC	CASSQDRLAGAIQETQYF
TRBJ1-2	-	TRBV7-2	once	TGTGCCAGCAGCTCGGACAGAAGGAATGGCTACACCTTC	CASSSDRRNGYTF
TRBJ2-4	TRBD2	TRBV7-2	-	TGTGCCAGCAGCTTAGCGGCGGGGGGGCCTGGAAACATTCAGTACTTC	CASSLAAGGPGNIQYF
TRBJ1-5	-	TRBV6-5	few	TGTGCCAGCAGTTCTCAGGGGACGGGCAATCAGCCCCAGCATTTT	CASSSQGTGNQPQHF
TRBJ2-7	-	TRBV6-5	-	TGTGCCAGCAGACCCCCAGGGAGGTACGAGCAGTACTTC	CASRPPGRYEQYF
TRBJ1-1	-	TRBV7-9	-	TGTGCCAGCAGCCCAGACGGGTGGGGGAACACTGAAGCTTTCTTT	CASSPDGWGNTEAFF
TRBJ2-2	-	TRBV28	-	TGTGCCAGCAGCCGATACACAACAGGGGAGCTGTTTTTT	CASSRYTTGELFF
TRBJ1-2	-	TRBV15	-	TGTGCCACCAGCAGAGATACGGGGCGTGTGTTGGGCTACACCTTC	CATSRDTGRVLGYTF
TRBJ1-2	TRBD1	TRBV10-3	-	TGTGCCATCAGTGAAGAGACAGGGTGGCCTCCGTACTATGGCTACACCTTC	CAISEETGWPPYYGYTF
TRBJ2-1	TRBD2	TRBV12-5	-	TGTGCTAGTGGTTTGGTACTTGCCAGCGGGAGCGTTGAGCAGTTCTTC	CASGLVLASGSVEQFF
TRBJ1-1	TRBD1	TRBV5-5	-	TGTGCCAGCAGCTCGGGACAGGGTGTCACTGAAGCTTTCTTT	CASSSGQGVTEAFF
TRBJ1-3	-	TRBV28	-	TGTGCCAGCAGTTTCCCCCCCTCGACAGGTGGAAACACCATATATTTT	CASSFPPSTGGNTIYF
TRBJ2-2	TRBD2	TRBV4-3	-	TGCGCCAGCAGCCAAGAGGACTCCCTAGCGGGGGGATACACCGGGGAGCTGTTTTTT	CASSQEDSLAGGYTGELFF
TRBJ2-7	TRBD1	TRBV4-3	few	TGCGCCAGCAGCCGAGAGGACAGGGTGATCTACGAGCAGTACTTC	CASSREDRVIYEQYF
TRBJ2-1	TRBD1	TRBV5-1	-	TGCGCCAGCAGCCCCGGGACAGGCCAATACAATGAGCAGTTCTTC	CASSPGTGQYNEQFF
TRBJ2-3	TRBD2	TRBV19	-	TGTGCCAGTAGTCCGACTAGCGGTAGCACAGATACGCAGTATTTT	CASSPTSGSTDTQYF
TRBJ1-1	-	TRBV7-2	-	TGTGCCAGCAACCCTAGCGGGGGGGGCGCTGAAGCTTTCTTT	CASNPSGGGAEAFF
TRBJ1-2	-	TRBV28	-	TGTGCCAGCAGTTTCCGGTCAGGGTGGAAAGGCTACACCTTC	CASSFRSGWKGYTF
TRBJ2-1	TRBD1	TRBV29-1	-	TGCAGCGTTGAGAGCCTCCCGAGGGGGCGCAGGTCCTACAATGAGCAGTTCTTC	CSVESLPRGRRSYNEQFF
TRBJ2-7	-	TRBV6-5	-	TGTGCCAGCAGCCGCTCAGGTGTCTACGAGCAGTACTTC	CASSRSGVYEQYF
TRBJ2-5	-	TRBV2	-	TGTGCCAGCAGCTACCGGACTGGCCTCGGGAAGACCCAGTACTTC	CASSYRTGLGKTQYF
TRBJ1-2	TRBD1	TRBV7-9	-	TGTGCCAGCAACCGACAGGGGGCGTCTAACTATGGCTACACCTTC	CASNRQGASNYGYTF